The 26 T cell receptor beta chains given below trace back to one sample, sequenced in a study of T cell responses to AZD1222 COVID-19 vaccine. Clones were sequenced by immunoSEQ multiplex PCR, and TCRdb holds only the in-frame ones, with some missing. The sample lists 75,000 to 85,000 clones, around 88% occurring once. The sequences come from peripheral blood, collected 28 days after the second AZD1222 dose. These receptor sequences come from an adult who received the AZD1222 COVID-19 vaccine.

CDR3 protein: CASGRGSSGANVLTF. The CDR3 DNA is TGTGCCAGCGGCAGGGGTTCCTCTGGGGCCAACGTCCTGACTTTC. The V and J genes are TRBV28 and TRBJ2-6; D is possibly TRBD1 (6 bases). The germline V gene encodes CDR1 MDHEN and CDR2 SYDVKM. This CDR3 contains 15 residues. Trimming took 8 bases from V and 0 from J, leaving 11 bases between them. The entire variable domain, with the rest obtained from reference TRBV28 and TRBJ2-6, is as follows: DVKVTQSSRYLVKRTGEKVFLECVQDMDHENMFWYRQDPGLGLRLIYFSYDVKMKEKGDIPEGYSVSREKKERFSLILESASTNQTSMYLCASGRGSSGANVLTFGAGSRLTVL.

V is TRBV28 and J is TRBJ2-7, with no clear D. Germline CDR1 and CDR2: MDHEN and SYDVKM. The CDR3 sequence is 13 residues long. Trimming stripped 5 bases from V and 2 bases from J, with 10 bases between. CDR3 in DNA: TGTGCCAGCAGTCCAGAGACACCCTACGAGCAGTACTTC. Amino acid sequence: CASSPETPYEQYF.

J is TRBJ2-5 and V is TRBV9, with D tentatively TRBD1 or TRBD2 (5 bases each). Germline V gene lookup returns CDR1 SGDLS and CDR2 YYNGEE. The CDR3 is 14 amino acids. V was trimmed by 1 base and J by 5 bases, leaving 12 bases between them. CDR3 bases: TGTGCCAGCAGCGTAAAAGGGACGGCCGAGACCCAGTACTTC. Amino acids: CASSVKGTAETQYF.

The V call is TRBV29-1, the J call TRBJ2-7; TRBD1 matches 7 bases. Germline values: CDR1 SQVTM, CDR2 ANQGSEA. V was clipped by 6 bases and J by 7 bases; unmatched bases: 6. This CDR3 has 11 residues. This chain's CDR3 is CSVLQGIEQYF. The CDR3 DNA is TGCAGCGTCCTACAGGGGATAGAGCAGTACTTC.

The gene calls are TRBV5-1 and TRBJ2-3; D unclear. The CDR3 loop spans 14 amino acids. CDR1 is SGHRS and CDR2 is YFSETQ in the germline V gene. Trimming shortened V by 0 bases and J by 4 bases, and 9 bases separated the two germline ends. The CDR3: CASSLGQIPDTQYF. The CDR3, as DNA: TGCGCCAGCAGCTTGGGGCAGATCCCAGATACGCAGTATTTT.

The count of this clone is one. The chain employs TRBV5-1 and TRBJ2-5; 9 bases are shared with TRBD2. The V segment lost 3 bases and the J segment 4 bases; nucleotides outside the gene matches: 7. This CDR3 region has 15 residues. Looked up from germline, CDR1 is SGHRS and CDR2 is YFSETQ. In DNA form, the CDR3 reads TGCGCCAGCAGCTCCTTAGCGGGGGCAGGAGAGACCCAGTACTTC. Encoded protein: CASSSLAGAGETQYF.

The CDR3 DNA reads TGTGCCAGCAGCTTATCAGGGGCCGTTGGCTACACCTTC. Translation gives CASSLSGAVGYTF. The chain is built from TRBV7-8 and TRBJ1-2, with D tentatively TRBD1 (6 bases). The CDR3 has 13 amino acids. Germline V lookup: CDR1 SGHVS, CDR2 FQNEAQ. V was shortened by 2 bases and J by 7 bases, with 11 bases between the two germline ends.

The gene calls are TRBV28 and TRBJ2-7, with TRBD2 as a possible D gene (5 bases). Germline assignment: CDR1 MDHEN and CDR2 SYDVKM. Trimming shortened V by 5 bases and J by 2 bases, and 13 bases separated the two germline ends. There are 14 residues in the CDR3. CDR3 protein: CASSPRTVTYEQYF. CDR3 DNA sequence: TGTGCCAGCAGTCCGCGGACTGTTACCTACGAGCAGTACTTC.

CDR3 region: CASFPTDPYSYEQYF. The CDR3 DNA reads as TGCGCCAGCTTCCCGACGGACCCCTACTCCTACGAGCAGTACTTC. The J gene is TRBJ2-7, the V gene TRBV4-1; D remains unclear. Per germline, CDR1 MGHRA and CDR2 YSYEKL. The CDR3 length is 15 residues. V was shortened by 8 bases and J by 0 bases, with 17 bases between the two germline ends.

The V and J genes are TRBV12-3 or TRBV12-4 and TRBJ2-7; possible D gene TRBD1, 5 bases. The CDR3 length is 13 residues. V shed 5 bases and J shed 5 bases, with 13 bases lying between them. The chain's CDR3 is CASSTWGRHEQYF. The CDR3 DNA follows: TGTGCCAGCAGTACCTGGGGCAGACACGAGCAGTACTTC.

V is TRBV19 and J is TRBJ1-2; TRBD1 agrees at 9 bases. CDR3 length: 18 amino acids. V trimming: 2 bases; J trimming: 4 bases; junction bases outside the gene matches: 14. CDR1 is LNHDA, CDR2 SQIVND, per germline (reference sequence). The CDR3 DNA is TGTGCCAGTAGTATAACCCCACCTTCACAGGGGGCTCTCTATGGCTACACCTTC. Translated: CASSITPPSQGALYGYTF.

Points on this clone: At one end, the junction sequence differs from germline, possibly due to a read error. The chain uses TRBV20-1 and TRBJ1-4; the D is unclear. The CDR3 sequence is 11 residues long. Germline V lookup: CDR1 DFQATT, CDR2 SNEGSKA (reference sequence). The CDR3: CSARDWRRQAF. The CDR3 bases are TGCAGTGCTAGAGACTGGAGGCGGCAGGCATTT.

This chain joins TRBV7-9 and TRBJ2-3, with TRBD2 matching 10 bases. The CDR3 is made up of 14 amino acids. Unmatched junction bases numbered 8, after V lost 6 bases and J lost 8 bases. The V gene's germline CDR1 is SEHNR and CDR2 FQNEAQ (reference sequence). CDR3 amino acids: CASRDSGGHGTQYF. In DNA form, the CDR3 reads TGTGCCAGCAGGGATAGCGGGGGGCATGGTACGCAGTATTTT.

The chain employs TRBV6-5 and TRBJ2-7, with 7 nucleotides matching TRBD1. J was trimmed by 1 base and V by 8 bases; bases with no gene match: 2. Germline V gene data show CDR1 as MNHEY and CDR2 as SVGAGI. The CDR3 spans 12 residues. The CDR3 nucleotides are TGTGCCAGCGGGGACAGATCCTACGAGCAGTACTTC. Protein: CASGDRSYEQYF.

The CDR3 sequence: CASSYPVATGGYTGELFF. The CDR3 DNA reads as TGTGCCAGCAGTTACCCCGTCGCGACGGGGGGTTACACCGGGGAGCTGTTTTTT. J is TRBJ2-2 and V is TRBV6-2 or TRBV6-3; 7 bases match TRBD2. The trim removed 2 bases at V and 3 bases at J, leaving 12 bases unmatched. Germline CDR1 is MNHEY and CDR2 is SVGEGT. The CDR3 has 18 residues.

The chain is built from TRBV2 and TRBJ2-1, with D possibly called TRBD1 or TRBD2 (6 bases each). This CDR3 has 12 residues. V was pared by 5 bases and J by 7 bases, with 9 bases between. Looked up from germline, CDR1 is SNHLY and CDR2 is FYNNEI. The CDR3 sequence is CASSLGGNEQFF. The CDR3 coding sequence is TGTGCCAGCAGTTTAGGGGGGAATGAGCAGTTCTTC.

The chain uses TRBV6-5 and TRBJ1-5, with 9 bases lining up with TRBD1. The CDR3 runs to 15 residues. Germline trimming cut 6 bases from V and 8 bases from J; bases unmatched to any gene: 11. Germline assignment: CDR1 MNHEY and CDR2 SVGAGI. The CDR3 region is CASRPGQGSIKPQHF. As DNA, the CDR3 is TGTGCCAGCAGACCTGGACAGGGGTCAATCAAGCCCCAGCATTTT.

The CDR3 coding sequence is TGTGCCAGCAGCTTTACAGGGGGCGCGATAACTGAAGCTTTCTTT. Translation: CASSFTGGAITEAFF. The chain combines TRBV7-2 with TRBJ1-1; TRBD1 matches 9 bases. Germline loops: CDR1 SGHTA, CDR2 FQGNSA. The J segment lost 5 bases and the V segment lost 3 bases, leaving 7 bases of the junction unmatched. The CDR3 length is 15 residues.

This clone was recorded a few times. The chain joins TRBV5-8 to TRBJ1-4, with D tentatively TRBD1 (5 bases). This CDR3 is built from 17 residues. Trimming removed 0 bases from V and 5 bases from J, with 17 bases in between. The germline gives CDR1 SGHTS, CDR2 YDEGEE. The chain's CDR3 is CASSLGGTAGINEKLFF. In DNA, the CDR3 is TGTGCCAGCAGCTTGGGAGGGACCGCCGGGATCAATGAAAAACTGTTTTTT.

This clone appeared a few times. The chain recombines TRBV4-3 with TRBJ2-7; 8 nucleotides line up with TRBD1. J was trimmed by 0 bases and V by 2 bases; bases with no gene match: 6. The CDR3 contains 16 residues. The germline V gene has CDR1 LGHNA and CDR2 YSLEER. CDR3 amino acids: CASSQIGTGGSYEQYF. CDR3 bases: TGCGCCAGCAGCCAAATCGGAACAGGGGGCTCCTACGAGCAGTACTTC.

V gene TRBV7-8 combines with J gene TRBJ1-4; a weak D match, TRBD1 (5 bases). CDR1 is SGHVS and CDR2 is FQNEAQ in the germline V gene. The CDR3 spans 16 residues. Trimming pared 7 bases from V and 7 bases from J, leaving 22 bases between. The CDR3 DNA is TGTGCCAGCACCCAGGGCCTGAGAGGAGTTTTTGAAAAACTGTTTTTT. This codes for CASTQGLRGVFEKLFF.

This chain joins TRBV7-9 and TRBJ1-5; the D is unclear. Germline V gene sequence: CDR1 SEHNR, CDR2 FQNEAQ (reference sequence). CDR3 size: 14 residues. V lost 1 base, J lost 7 bases, and 11 bases lay in between. Here the CDR3 reads CASSLGVGEQPQHF. CDR3 sequence (DNA): TGTGCCAGCAGCTTAGGGGTGGGAGAACAGCCCCAGCATTTT.

This rearrangement joins TRBV5-1 to TRBJ2-2; 11 nucleotides line up with TRBD1. Per the germline V gene, CDR1 is SGHRS and CDR2 is YFSETQ. This CDR3 spans 16 amino acids. V gave up 4 bases and J gave up 6 bases; unmatched junction bases: 8. CDR3 nucleotides: TGCGCCAGCAGCCCGCCGGGACAGGGGGGGCCCGGGGAGCTGTTTTTT. Translating it yields CASSPPGQGGPGELFF.

The chain carries TRBV3-1 (or the pseudogene TRBV3-2) and TRBJ1-6; 8 nucleotides line up with TRBD1. The CDR3 is 14 residues long. From germline, CDR1 is LGHDT and CDR2 YNNKEL (reference sequence). Unmatched junction bases numbered 3, after V lost 5 bases and J lost 6 bases. The CDR3 nucleotides read TGTGCCAGCAGCAAGACAGGGGTTAATTCACCCCTCCACTTT. It specifies CASSKTGVNSPLHF.

The chain carries TRBV13 and TRBJ2-6; TRBD2 agrees at 8 bases. After removal of 11 bases from V and 0 bases from J, the junction contained 6 bases not matched to a gene. Germline values: CDR1 PRHDT, CDR2 FYEKMQ (reference sequence). The CDR3 length is 15 residues. CDR3 protein: CACSGASSGANVLTF. CDR3 in DNA: TGTGCCTGTAGCGGGGCGAGCTCTGGGGCCAACGTCCTGACTTTC. The complete variable domain, with remaining parts taken from reference TRBV13 and TRBJ2-6, reads AAGVIQSPRHLIKEKRETATLKCYPIPRHDTVYWYQQGPGQDPQFLISFYEKMQSDKGSIPDRFSAQQFSDYHSELNMSSLELGDSALYFCACSGASSGANVLTFGAGSRLTVL.

The rearrangement links TRBV6-2 or TRBV6-3 to TRBJ2-3, with 11 nucleotides matching TRBD2. Germline CDR1 is MNHEY and CDR2 is SVGEGT. J gave up 0 bases and V 2 bases, and 13 bases lay outside the gene matches. CDR3 length: 20 amino acids. CDR3 in DNA: TGTGCCAGCAGTTACCCCCGTACTAGCGGGGGCCCAATTAGCACAGATACGCAGTATTTT. Translated: CASSYPRTSGGPISTDTQYF.